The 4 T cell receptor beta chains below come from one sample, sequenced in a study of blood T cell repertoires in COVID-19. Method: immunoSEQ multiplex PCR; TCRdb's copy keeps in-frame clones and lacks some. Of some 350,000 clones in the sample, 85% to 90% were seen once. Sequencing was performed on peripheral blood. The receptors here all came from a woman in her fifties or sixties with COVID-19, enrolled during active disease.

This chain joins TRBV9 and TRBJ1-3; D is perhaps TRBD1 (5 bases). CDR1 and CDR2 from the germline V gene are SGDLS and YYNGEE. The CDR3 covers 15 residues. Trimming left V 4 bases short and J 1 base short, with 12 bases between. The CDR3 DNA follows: TGTGCCAGCAGCCCAGGGATTATTTCTGGAAACACCATATATTTT. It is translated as CASSPGIISGNTIYF. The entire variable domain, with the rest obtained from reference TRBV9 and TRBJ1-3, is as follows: DSGVTQTPKHLITATGQRVTLRCSPRSGDLSVYWYQQSLDQGLQFLIQYYNGEERAKGNILERFSAQQFPDLHSELNLSSLELGDSALYFCASSPGIISGNTIYFGEGSWLTVV.

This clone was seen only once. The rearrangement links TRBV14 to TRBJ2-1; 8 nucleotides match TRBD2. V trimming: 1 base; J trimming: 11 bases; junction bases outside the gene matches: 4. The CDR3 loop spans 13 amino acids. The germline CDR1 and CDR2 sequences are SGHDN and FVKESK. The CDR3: CASSQGLAGKQFF. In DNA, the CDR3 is TGTGCCAGCAGCCAAGGGCTAGCGGGCAAGCAGTTCTTC. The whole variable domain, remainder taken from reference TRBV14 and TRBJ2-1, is EAGVTQFPSHSVIEKGQTVTLRCDPISGHDNLYWYRRVMGKEIKFLLHFVKESKQDESGMPNNRFLAERTGGTYSTLKVQPAELEDSGVYFCASSQGLAGKQFFGPGTRLTVL.

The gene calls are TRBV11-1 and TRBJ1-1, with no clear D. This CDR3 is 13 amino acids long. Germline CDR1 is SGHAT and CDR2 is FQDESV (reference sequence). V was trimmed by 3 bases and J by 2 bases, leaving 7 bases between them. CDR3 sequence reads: CASSLGANTEAFF. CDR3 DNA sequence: TGTGCCAGCAGCTTGGGCGCAAACACTGAAGCTTTCTTT.

The CDR3 nucleotides are TGCGCCAGCAGCATGAGGCCTAGCGGGAGCGAGACCCAGTACTTC. Translated: CASSMRPSGSETQYF. This chain uses TRBV5-1 with TRBJ2-5; 10 positions agree with TRBD2. CDR3 size: 15 residues. Germline trimming cut 4 bases from V and 5 bases from J; bases unmatched to any gene: 8. Per germline, CDR1 SGHRS and CDR2 YFSETQ.